This T cell receptor beta chain was sequenced for a study of blood T cell repertoires in COVID-19. In the study overall: T cells, B-cell-depleted T cells, or PBMCs supplied cDNA or gDNA.

This clone has just one count. Sequenced by immunoSEQ multiplex PCR; TCRdb stores in-frame clones only, minus some. The table shows 140,000 to 150,000 clones, with about 87% occurring only once. The receptor was derived from a man at least 80 years old with acute or convalescent COVID-19. Material: peripheral blood.

This CDR3 is CASSLRQGTYNEQFF. In nucleotides, the CDR3 is TGCGCCAGCAGCCTTCGACAGGGGACCTACAATGAGCAGTTCTTC. The chain uses TRBV5-1 and TRBJ2-1; TRBD1 aligns across 8 bases. J gave up 2 bases and V 4 bases, and 5 bases lay outside the gene matches. Germline loops: CDR1 SGHRS, CDR2 YFSETQ. The CDR3 has 15 amino acids.